These 15 T cell receptor beta chains originate from one sample sequenced in a study of T cells in Graves' hyperthyroidism and ophthalmopathy. There were TCR beta CDR3 regions amplified from RNA transcripts. HTBI primers were used for first-round RT-PCR of the TCR CDR3. TCRdb re-called the multiplex PCR reads with MiXCR, one entry per CDR3 protein. This sample has more than 600,000 distinct CDR3 sequences, with approximately 16% found just once. The source material was blood. The origin of the receptors is a man aged 18 to 30 with Graves' hyperthyroidism.

This clonotype was counted many times. The chain combines TRBV2 with TRBJ1-1; D ambiguous. Germline assignment: CDR1 SNHLY and CDR2 FYNNEI. Trimming removed 10 bases at V and 0 bases at J, with 18 bases between. The CDR3 sequence is 15 residues long. CDR3 protein: CATMTSPRMNTEAFF. CDR3 sequence (DNA): TGTGCCACCATGACAAGCCCCCGCATGAACACTGAAGCTTTCTTT.

This clonotype occurred many times. The chain links TRBV27 to TRBJ2-7; no reliable D call. V lost 6 bases to trimming and J lost 2 bases, with 17 bases between them. CDR3 length: 15 residues. The germline gives CDR1 MNHEY, CDR2 SMNVEV (reference sequence). The CDR3 region has the DNA TGTGCCAGCAGGTTTATTGGGCGTACGGCCTACGAGCAGTACTTC. It yields the protein CASRFIGRTAYEQYF.

This clonotype was counted many times. The rearrangement links TRBV7-2 to TRBJ1-2; 12 bases map to TRBD1. The germline gives CDR1 SGHTA, CDR2 FQGNSA. The CDR3 spans 15 residues. The V segment lost 6 bases and the J segment 8 bases; nucleotides outside the gene matches: 10. Written as DNA, the CDR3 is TGTGCCAGCAGTATATACGGGACAGGGGGCTGGGGCTACACCTTC. It specifies CASSIYGTGGWGYTF.

This chain joins TRBV7-9 and TRBJ2-7; D is unresolved. Per the germline V gene, CDR1 is SEHNR and CDR2 is FQNEAQ (reference sequence). The CDR3 consists of 14 residues. V was cut by 4 bases and J by 2 bases, with 12 bases left in between. The CDR3: CASSSKGIPYEQYF. The CDR3 nucleotides read TGTGCCAGCAGCTCCAAAGGCATCCCCTACGAGCAGTACTTC.

Only a few counts were recorded for this clonotype. CDR3 sequence reads: CASSPRWTSGYEQYF. The CDR3 nucleotides are TGTGCCAGCAGCCCCCGGTGGACTAGCGGCTACGAGCAGTACTTC. V is TRBV7-6 and J is TRBJ2-7; 10 bases agree with TRBD2. The CDR3 is 15 residues long. With 5 bases clipped from V and 3 bases from J, the junction kept 7 bases outside the gene matches. Germline values: CDR1 SGHVS, CDR2 FNYEAQ.

This clonotype occurred a few times. The chain combines TRBV10-3 with TRBJ2-3, with TRBD2 matching 12 bases. This CDR3 has 18 amino acids. CDR1 and CDR2 (germline): ENHRY, SYGVKD. Trimming cost V 2 bases and J 0 bases; bases outside gene matches: 6. The CDR3 spells CAISEMASGRASTDTQYF. The DNA of the CDR3 is TGTGCCATCAGTGAGATGGCTAGCGGGAGGGCCAGCACAGATACGCAGTATTTT.

This clonotype was seen a few times. This sequence joins TRBV6-2 or TRBV6-3 and TRBJ1-5; TRBD1 matches 8 bases. Unmatched junction bases numbered 10, after V lost 6 bases and J lost 6 bases. Germline CDR1 is MNHEY and CDR2 is SVGEGT. The CDR3 sequence is 15 residues long. The CDR3 here is CASRARQGMGQPQHF. The CDR3 DNA follows: TGTGCCAGCAGAGCTCGACAGGGGATGGGTCAGCCCCAGCATTTT.

This clonotype was counted at least ten times. A junction boundary mismatches the germline segment, possibly from a read error. The J gene is TRBJ1-5, the V gene TRBV12-3 or TRBV12-4; D possibly corresponds to TRBD1 (5 bases). This CDR3 spans 12 amino acids. CDR3 nucleotide sequence: TGTGCCAGCAGTTCAGGGAATCGGCCCCAGCATTTT. Amino acids: CASSSGNRPQHF.

This clonotype has ten or more counts. The chain uses TRBV30 and TRBJ1-1; D gene unclear. The ends were cut back, 3 bases at V and 1 base at J, with 3 bases in the middle. This CDR3 has 11 amino acids. The V gene's germline CDR1 is GTSNPN and CDR2 SVGIG (reference sequence). This CDR3 reads CAWRENTEAFF. Written as DNA, the CDR3 is TGTGCCTGGAGGGAGAACACTGAAGCTTTCTTT.

This clonotype appeared many times. The genes are TRBV20-1 and TRBJ1-5; D uncertain. Deletions cut 2 bases from V and 1 base from J, with 9 bases between. The V gene's germline CDR1 is DFQATT and CDR2 SNEGSKA (reference sequence). The CDR3 is made up of 14 amino acids. This chain's CDR3 is CSARLGWSNQPQHF. The CDR3 DNA is TGCAGTGCTAGACTCGGGTGGAGCAATCAGCCCCAGCATTTT.

The gene calls are TRBV5-6 and TRBJ2-1; D is perhaps TRBD2 (5 bases). From germline, CDR1 is SGHDT and CDR2 YYEEEE. The CDR3 loop spans 17 amino acids. Deletions cut 0 bases from V and 6 bases from J, with 19 bases between. The CDR3 loop reads CASSLGEADSARNEQFF. CDR3 DNA sequence: TGTGCCAGCAGCTTGGGAGAGGCGGACTCGGCTCGCAATGAGCAGTTCTTC.

There are a few counts of this clonotype. The gene calls are TRBV7-3 and TRBJ2-2; 9 nucleotides line up with TRBD1. The CDR3 has 18 residues. V dropped 5 bases and J dropped 0; count of bases not matched to a gene: 10. Germline V CDR1 and CDR2: SGHTA, FQGTGA. The CDR3 DNA sequence: TGTGCCAGCAGCACGGGGGACAGGGAAAACGCGAACACCGGGGAGCTGTTTTTT. Protein sequence: CASSTGDRENANTGELFF. Combining the CDR3 with reference TRBV7-3 and TRBJ2-2 gives the whole variable domain GAGVSQTPSNKVTEKGKYVELRCDPISGHTALYWYRQSLGQGPEFLIYFQGTGAADDSGLPNDRFFAVRPEGSVSTLKIQRTERGDSAVYLCASSTGDRENANTGELFFGEGSRLTVL.

The CDR3 nucleotides read TGTGCCAGCAGCCACAGGGTATCCGGGGGGGAGCTGTTTTTT. Amino acids: CASSHRVSGGELFF. The J gene is TRBJ2-2, the V gene TRBV5-5; maybe TRBD1 (6 bases). Trimming stripped 4 bases from V and 8 bases from J, with 15 bases between. This CDR3 region has 14 residues. The germline CDR1 and CDR2 sequences are SGHKS and YYEKEE (reference sequence).

The table lists this clonotype with a count of one. The V and J genes are TRBV20-1 and TRBJ2-1, with TRBD2 matching over 8 bases. Trimming cost V 6 bases and J 10 bases; bases outside gene matches: 14. The CDR3 covers 14 residues. CDR1 and CDR2 (germline): DFQATT, SNEGSKA (reference sequence). CDR3 sequence reads: CSAQRGTTGREQFF. The CDR3 DNA reads TGCAGTGCCCAGCGGGGGACTACCGGCCGCGAGCAGTTCTTC.

This clonotype came up a few times. This chain connects TRBV12-3 or TRBV12-4 to TRBJ2-7, with 10 bases that match TRBD2. The V gene end was trimmed by 5 bases and the J gene end by 3 bases; junction bases not matched to a gene: 10. The CDR3 runs to 16 residues. The CDR3 DNA is TGTGCCAGCAGTCCCCTTGGGGCTAGCGGGAGCTACGAGCAGTACTTC. This encodes CASSPLGASGSYEQYF.